This is a list of T cell receptor beta chains from one sample in a study of Tregs in tolerant kidney transplant recipients. Sequenced by immunoSEQ multiplex PCR; TCRdb stores in-frame clones only, minus some. The table has just under 65,000 clones, approximately 98% seen once. The sequenced sample was Tregs from blood, obtained before the transplant. The receptors were sampled from a human donor who received a combined kidney and bone marrow transplant. CDR3s include the opening cysteine and the closing phenylalanine or tryptophan. Fields, in order: J gene, D gene, clone size, V gene, CDR3 protein, CDR3 DNA. The D gene is left open where the match is weak. Clone size is not always given. Where it is, it says once, few, many or a class for expanded clones.

>TRBJ2-5|.|.|TRBV4-3
CASSQDNYSNPQETQYF
TGCGCCAGCAGCCAAGATAACTACTCCAATCCCCAAGAGACCCAGTACTTC
>TRBJ2-7|.|.|TRBV19
CASSAPGTYRYEQYF
TGTGCCAGTAGTGCGCCCGGGACTTACCGATACGAGCAGTACTTC
>TRBJ2-1|.|.|TRBV7-6
CASSSTVRRGNEQFF
TGTGCCAGCAGCTCCACCGTACGAAGGGGCAATGAGCAGTTCTTC
>TRBJ2-7|.|.|TRBV19
CASSLGVSGREQYF
TGTGCCAGTAGTTTAGGGGTCTCGGGGAGGGAGCAGTACTTC
>TRBJ1-1|.|.|TRBV5-4
CASSLGGGTEAFF
TGTGCCAGCAGCTTGGGGGGGGGCACTGAAGCTTTCTTT
>TRBJ2-7|.|.|TRBV7-2
CASSLVVAGIHQYF
TGTGCCAGCAGCTTAGTGGTCGCGGGCATCCATCAGTACTTC
>TRBJ2-7|.|.|TRBV21-1
CASSKVGGQSYEQYF
TGTGCCAGCAGCAAAGTGGGCGGACAGTCCTACGAGCAGTACTTC
>TRBJ1-3|TRBD1|.|TRBV23-1
CASSPDRGLPSGNTIYF
TGCGCCAGCAGTCCGGACAGGGGGCTCCCCTCTGGAAACACCATATATTTT
>TRBJ2-3|TRBD2|.|TRBV4-1
CASSQDPPSRDYTDTQYF
TGCGCCAGCAGCCAAGATCCCCCATCGAGGGACTACACAGATACGCAGTATTTT
>TRBJ2-3|.|.|TRBV15
CATSDHGLLMANTQYF
TGTGCCACCAGCGACCACGGACTTCTTATGGCGAATACGCAGTATTTT
>TRBJ1-3|.|.|TRBV28
CASRATGKKGNTIYF
TGTGCCAGCAGGGCTACGGGGAAAAAGGGAAACACCATATATTTT
>TRBJ2-1|.|.|TRBV9
CASSVERGGGINEQFF
TGTGCCAGCAGCGTAGAGAGGGGGGGCGGCATAAATGAGCAGTTCTTC
>TRBJ2-7|.|.|TRBV29-1
CSVSGNTYEQYF
TGCAGCGTTTCAGGGAACACCTACGAGCAGTACTTC
>TRBJ2-1|.|.|TRBV9
CASSLGIGTGGVNEQFF
TGTGCCAGCAGCTTAGGGATAGGAACAGGGGGGGTCAATGAGCAGTTCTTC
>TRBJ1-1|.|.|TRBV18
CASSPPLISTEAFF
TGTGCCAGCTCACCACCCCTCATCAGCACTGAAGCTTTCTTT
>TRBJ2-5|.|once|TRBV30
CAWTGLETQYF
TGTGCCTGGACAGGGCTAGAGACCCAGTACTTC
>TRBJ2-3|TRBD2|once|TRBV5-1
CASSWRERTDTQYF
TGCGCCAGCAGCTGGCGGGAGCGCACAGATACGCAGTATTTT
>TRBJ2-5|.|.|TRBV15
CATSRERQETQYF
TGTGCCACCAGCAGGGAGAGGCAAGAGACCCAGTACTTC
>TRBJ1-1|.|.|TRBV7-9
CASSLGQGVTEAFF
TGTGCCAGCAGCTTAGGCCAAGGGGTTACTGAAGCTTTCTTT
>TRBJ2-1|TRBD2|.|TRBV30
CAWSVLGGRGEQFF
TGTGCCTGGAGTGTACTGGGGGGGAGAGGTGAGCAGTTCTTC
>TRBJ2-2|TRBD1|.|TRBV11-3
CASRYRTGANTGELFF
TGTGCCAGCAGGTACCGGACAGGGGCGAACACCGGGGAGCTGTTTTTT
>TRBJ2-2|.|.|TRBV18
CASSHIQNANTGELFF
TGTGCCAGCTCTCATATACAAAACGCGAACACCGGGGAGCTGTTTTTT
>TRBJ1-1|.|.|TRBV7-8
CASSILTGTNLEAFF
TGTGCCAGCAGCATCCTGACAGGAACCAACCTTGAAGCTTTCTTT
>TRBJ1-3|.|.|TRBV4-3
CASSQDLPGNTIYF
TGCGCCAGCAGCCAGGACTTACCTGGAAACACCATATATTTT
>TRBJ2-5|TRBD1|.|TRBV29-1
CSVRTTGKQETQYF
TGCAGCGTTCGAACGACAGGGAAGCAAGAGACCCAGTACTTC
>TRBJ2-5|.|.|TRBV9
CASSQAARYQETQYF
TGTGCCAGCAGCCAGGCAGCAAGGTACCAAGAGACCCAGTACTTC
>TRBJ2-7|.|.|TRBV18
CASSPEPGSSYEQYF
TGTGCCAGCTCACCAGAGCCCGGTAGCTCCTACGAGCAGTACTTC
>TRBJ2-2|.|.|TRBV27
CASSFLLANTGELFF
TGTGCCAGCAGTTTCCTACTAGCGAACACCGGGGAGCTGTTTTTT
>TRBJ1-6|.|once|TRBV30
CAWQGVYNSPLHF
TGTGCCTGGCAGGGCGTTTATAATTCACCCCTCCACTTT
>TRBJ1-1|.|.|TRBV19
CASSIIPTGSIMNTEAFF
TGTGCCAGTAGTATAATTCCCACAGGGTCTATCATGAACACTGAAGCTTTCTTT
>TRBJ1-1|TRBD1|.|TRBV19
CASGRVAGGTEAFF
TGTGCCAGTGGCCGGGTAGCAGGGGGCACTGAAGCTTTCTTT
>TRBJ2-1|TRBD2|.|TRBV29-1
CSVVKLAGDEQFF
TGCAGCGTTGTTAAACTAGCGGGGGATGAGCAGTTCTTC
>TRBJ2-2|TRBD2|.|TRBV9
CASSVGTGGTGELFF
TGTGCCAGCAGCGTAGGAACGGGAGGAACCGGGGAGCTGTTTTTT
>TRBJ1-3|.|.|TRBV5-1
CASSPGPRGSGNTIYF
TGCGCCAGCAGCCCCGGACCTAGGGGCTCTGGAAACACCATATATTTT
>TRBJ1-4|.|.|TRBV4-3
CASSQDFRGANEKLFF
TGCGCCAGCAGCCAAGACTTCAGGGGTGCTAATGAAAAACTGTTTTTT
>TRBJ1-5|TRBD1|.|TRBV5-5
CASSSRPRQGADQPQHF
TGTGCCAGCAGCTCACGACCTCGACAGGGGGCAGATCAGCCCCAGCATTTT
>TRBJ2-2|.|once|TRBV7-3
CASSSPDRLALTGELFF
TGTGCCAGCAGCTCCCCCGACAGGCTAGCTCTCACCGGGGAGCTGTTTTTT
>TRBJ2-5|.|.|TRBV28
CASSSQGETQYF
TGTGCCAGCAGTTCCCAGGGAGAGACCCAGTACTTC
>TRBJ2-7|TRBD2|.|TRBV5-1
CASSLRSLITGGYEQYF
TGCGCCAGCAGCTTAAGGTCTCTGATAACGGGAGGGTACGAGCAGTACTTC
>TRBJ2-1|TRBD2|.|TRBV29-1
CSVTSATYNEQFF
TGCAGCGTTACTAGCGCAACCTACAATGAGCAGTTCTTC
>TRBJ1-2|TRBD1|once|TRBV7-6
CASSLSHRGNGYTF
TGTGCCAGCAGCTTAAGTCACAGGGGCAATGGCTACACCTTC
>TRBJ1-4|TRBD1|.|TRBV7-8
CASSLRYRDSRNEKLFF
TGTGCCAGCAGCTTAAGGTACCGGGACAGCAGAAATGAAAAACTGTTTTTT
>TRBJ1-2|TRBD1|.|TRBV11-3
CASRHRGGGYTF
TGTGCCAGCAGACACAGGGGTGGTGGCTACACCTTC
>TRBJ1-2|TRBD1|.|TRBV16
CASSQSGTGGGYGYTF
TGTGCCAGCAGCCAATCCGGGACAGGGGGTGGCTATGGCTACACCTTC